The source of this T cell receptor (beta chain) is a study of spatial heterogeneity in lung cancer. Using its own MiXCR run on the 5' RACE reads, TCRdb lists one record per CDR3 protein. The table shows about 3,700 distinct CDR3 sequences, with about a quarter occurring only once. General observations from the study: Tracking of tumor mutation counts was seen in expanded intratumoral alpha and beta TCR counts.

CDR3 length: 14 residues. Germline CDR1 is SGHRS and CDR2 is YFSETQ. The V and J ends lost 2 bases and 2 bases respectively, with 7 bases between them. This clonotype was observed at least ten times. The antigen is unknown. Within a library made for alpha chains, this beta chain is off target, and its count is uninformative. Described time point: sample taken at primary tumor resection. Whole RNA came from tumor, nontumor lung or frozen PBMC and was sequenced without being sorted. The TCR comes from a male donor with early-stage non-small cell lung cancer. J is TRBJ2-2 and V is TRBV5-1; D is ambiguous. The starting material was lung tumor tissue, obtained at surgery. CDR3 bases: TGCGCCAGCAGCTTACAGAGAAACACCGGGGAGCTGTTTTTT. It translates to CASSLQRNTGELFF.